Included here is one TCR beta chain sequence, with context. Its antigen is unidentified. The data were obtained in a study of Tregs in tolerant kidney transplant recipients. Unstimulated Tregs (CD4+CD25+CD127-) and CD4+CD25- non-Tregs were sorted from PBMCs. Whole-study findings and limits: In tolerant patients, donor-specific Tregs outgrew total Tregs, suggesting antigen-driven expansion. Findings come from small patient numbers and require larger validation.

The V gene's germline CDR1 is SGHKS and CDR2 YYEKEE (reference sequence). The ends were cut back, 3 bases at V and 2 bases at J, with 8 bases in the middle. The CDR3 is 13 amino acids. Repertoires were generated with immunoSEQ multiplex PCR, while TCRdb's copy carries only in-frame clones and drops some. The table has about 69,000 clones, roughly nine tenths seen once. The V call is TRBV5-5, the J call TRBJ1-2; TRBD1 is a possible D gene (5 bases). Sequencing was performed on CD4+ T cells from blood, taken before the transplant. The clonotype was recovered from a human donor who received a combined kidney and bone marrow transplant. Here the CDR3 DNA reads TGTGCCAGCAGCTGGAGGGGCAACTATGGCTACACCTTC. Its translation: CASSWRGNYGYTF.